The 5 T cell receptor beta chains below come from one sample, sequenced in a study of T-cell reconstitution after alpha-beta-depleted transplantation in children. Unique molecular identifiers were incorporated during preparation of the TCRbeta library. TCRdb reanalysed the PCR reads using MiXCR and keeps one entry per CDR3 protein. Of hundreds of thousands of distinct CDR3 sequences listed, roughly 24% are singletons. The sample was PBMCs, taken before TCRalphabeta/CD19-depleted stem cell transplant. The receptors here all came from a girl aged 2-15 years with Fanconi anemia, due to receive a stem cell transplant.

This clonotype was seen only a few times. Sequence at one end of the junction differs from germline and may be a read error. This chain uses TRBV20-1 with TRBJ2-7; weak D call: TRBD1 (5 bases). The CDR3 sequence is 17 residues long. In germline, CDR1 is DFQATT, CDR2 SNEGSKA (reference sequence). CDR3 amino acids: CCARVDNRGLRLYEQYF. CDR3 DNA: TGCTGTGCTAGAGTCGACAATAGGGGTCTCAGACTCTACGAGCAGTACTTC.

A few counts support this clonotype. This rearrangement joins TRBV21-1 to TRBJ2-1; the D call in the table, TRBD1, was not verified against the DNA. TRBV21-1 is a recognized pseudogene. This CDR3 comprises 19 residues. Here the CDR3 reads CASSNLGGPSDFSYNEQFF. The CDR3 DNA sequence: TGTGCCAGCAGCAACTTAGGGGGCCCTAGCGACTTCTCCTACAATGAGCAGTTCTTC.

This chain joins TRBV12-3 or TRBV12-4 and TRBJ2-5, with 8 bases that match TRBD2. The CDR3 has 15 amino acids. The V segment lost 7 bases and the J segment 2 bases; nucleotides outside the gene matches: 9. The CDR3 reads CASKRAGGPQETQYF. In nucleotides, the CDR3 is TGTGCCAGCAAAAGGGCGGGGGGACCACAAGAGACCCAGTACTTC.

This clonotype showed up many times. The gene calls are TRBV29-1 and TRBJ2-1; D is ambiguous. The V gene's germline CDR1 is SQVTM and CDR2 ANQGSEA. This CDR3 comprises 16 residues. V lost 0 bases, J lost 0 bases, and 12 bases lay in between. CDR3 nucleotide sequence: TGCAGCGTTGAAGAATCGAGCGTTCGCTCCTACAATGAGCAGTTCTTC. Protein product: CSVEESSVRSYNEQFF.

In its sample, this clonotype was seen a few times. The CDR3 loop is CASTGDRLGYEQYF. The CDR3 nucleotides read TGTGCCAGCACCGGGGACAGATTAGGGTACGAGCAGTACTTC. V usage is TRBV6-1 and J usage is TRBJ2-7; 7 bases are a match to TRBD1. Per germline, CDR1 MNHNS and CDR2 SASEGT. The CDR3 runs 14 residues. V was pared by 7 bases and J by 4 bases, with 10 bases of the junction left unmatched.